This is a list of T cell receptor beta chains from one sample in a study of CD8 T cells in Susac syndrome. TCRdb processed the immunoSEQ multiplex PCR reads anew with MiXCR; each CDR3 protein has one entry. Of about 430,000 distinct CDR3 sequences listed, around 83% are singletons. Sequencing was carried out using CD8+ T cells from PBMCs. Receptor source: a human donor with multiple sclerosis. Both conserved end residues are part of each CDR3. D genes are given only for firm matches. Only some rows state a clone size, as once, few, many or a class for expanded clones.

length,D,size,J,V,DNA,CDR3
13,TRBD2,NA,TRBJ2-1,TRBV30,TGTGCCTGGACTAGCGGGGCAAACAATGAGCAGTTCTTC,CAWTSGANNEQFF
16,NA,NA,TRBJ2-7,TRBV7-2,TGTGCCAGCAGCTTACTCATGTCAACAGGGCCCTACGAGCAGTACTTC,CASSLLMSTGPYEQYF
15,NA,NA,TRBJ2-7,TRBV6-5,TGTGCCAGCACCCCAGCACGGAAGAGCTCCTACGAGCAGTACTTC,CASTPARKSSYEQYF
13,NA,NA,TRBJ1-1,TRBV19,TGTGCCTCTAGTAATGCGGGAAACACTGAAGCTTTCTTT,CASSNAGNTEAFF
12,NA,NA,TRBJ1-5,TRBV19,TGTGCCAGTAGTAAAGGCTATCAGCCCCAGCATTTT,CASSKGYQPQHF
15,NA,NA,TRBJ1-3,TRBV4-1,TGCGCCAGCAGCCAAGATAAAGGGCCTGGAAACACCATATATTTT,CASSQDKGPGNTIYF
16,TRBD2,NA,TRBJ2-1,TRBV12-3/TRBV12-4,TGTGCCAGCAGTCAACTAGCGGGTACGCCCTGCAATGAGCAGTTCTTC,CASSQLAGTPCNEQFF
17,NA,NA,TRBJ2-7,TRBV2,TGTGCCAGCAGTGATTGGGGGCAGCAGATTACCTCCTACGAGCAGTACTTC,CASSDWGQQITSYEQYF
16,NA,NA,TRBJ1-1,TRBV27,TGTGCCAGCAGTTCCGATTCGACAGCCATGAACACTGAAGCTTTCTTT,CASSSDSTAMNTEAFF
14,NA,NA,TRBJ2-3,TRBV6-4,TGTGCCAGCAGTGAGGGGCCAAGCACAGATACGCAGTATTTT,CASSEGPSTDTQYF
23,TRBD1,NA,TRBJ2-1,TRBV12-5,TGTGCTAGTGGTTTGGCACCCCCGGGACAGGGGAGTTGGGACTCCGAGTCCGAAAATGAGCAGTTCTTC,CASGLAPPGQGSWDSESENEQFF
15,NA,NA,TRBJ1-1,TRBV14,TGTGCCAGCAGCCAAAGTAAGTGGGGGAGCACTGAAGCTTTCTTT,CASSQSKWGSTEAFF
18,TRBD1,NA,TRBJ2-7,TRBV12-3/TRBV12-4,TGTGCCAGCAGCCTATTAGCCCCCGGGACAGCCTATGGTACCGAGCAGTACTTC,CASSLLAPGTAYGTEQYF
15,NA,NA,TRBJ1-5,TRBV5-6,TGTGCCAGCAGCCAACGTTCAGGGATCGATCAGCCCCAGCATTTT,CASSQRSGIDQPQHF
13,NA,NA,TRBJ1-1,TRBV4-1,TGCGCCAGCAGCCAAGCACTTCCCACTGAAGCTTTCTTT,CASSQALPTEAFF
17,NA,NA,TRBJ2-7,TRBV10-3,TGTGCCATCAGTGAGTCGGGAACGGGGTGGACGGTATACGAGCAGTACTTC,CAISESGTGWTVYEQYF
15,NA,NA,TRBJ2-7,TRBV6-1,TGTGCCAGCAGTGATGACCAGGGTGGCCCCTACGAGCAGTACTTC,CASSDDQGGPYEQYF
16,NA,NA,TRBJ2-7,TRBV10-3,TGTGCCATCAGTTCGGGCGAGGGCCGGACGACGGACGAGCAGTACTTC,CAISSGEGRTTDEQYF
18,NA,NA,TRBJ1-2,TRBV3-1,TGTGCCAGCAGCCAAGCCCCCCGGACAGTCCGAACAGGGTATGGCTACACCTTC,CASSQAPRTVRTGYGYTF
16,NA,NA,TRBJ2-3,TRBV11-3,TGTGCCAGCAGCCGTAGAGGGAGTAGCAGCACAGATACGCAGTATTTT,CASSRRGSSSTDTQYF
12,TRBD1,NA,TRBJ1-2,TRBV29-1,TGCAGCGCCCCTGGGGACAGCTATGGCTACACCTTC,CSAPGDSYGYTF
14,NA,NA,TRBJ1-1,TRBV7-6,TGTGCCAGCAGCCACATCGGGGTTAACACTGAAGCTTTCTTT,CASSHIGVNTEAFF
11,NA,NA,TRBJ2-7,TRBV4-1,TGCGCCAGCAGCCAACTTGGCGAGCAGTACTTC,CASSQLGEQYF
14,NA,NA,TRBJ1-5,TRBV20-1,TGCAGTGCTAGAGATCTGGTTCGGCCCCAGCCCCAGCATTTT,CSARDLVRPQPQHF
14,TRBD1,NA,TRBJ2-1,TRBV29-1,TGCAGCGTTGAAGACGGGACAGTGTACAATGAGCAGTTCTTC,CSVEDGTVYNEQFF
14,NA,NA,TRBJ2-5,TRBV27,TGTGCCAGCAGTTTATCGTCCTGGGGAGAGACCCAGTACTTC,CASSLSSWGETQYF
15,TRBD1,NA,TRBJ2-1,TRBV6-2/TRBV6-3,TGTGCCAGCAGTTACTCTCCGGGACAGGGTCATGAGCAGTTCTTC,CASSYSPGQGHEQFF
14,NA,NA,TRBJ2-7,TRBV3-1,TGTGCCAGCAGCCAAGACAGGATAATCTACGAGCAGTACTTC,CASSQDRIIYEQYF
15,NA,NA,TRBJ2-1,TRBV10-1,TGCGCCAGCAGTGTTGGCAGGAGCTCCTACAATGAGCAGTTCTTC,CASSVGRSSYNEQFF
13,NA,NA,TRBJ1-1,TRBV5-8,TGTGCCAGCAGCTTGTGGGGGAGGACTGAAGCTTTCTTT,CASSLWGRTEAFF
15,NA,NA,TRBJ2-3,TRBV27,TGTGCCAGTCGATCGCAGGCCCTTACCACAGATACGCAGTATTTT,CASRSQALTTDTQYF
17,TRBD1,NA,TRBJ1-1,TRBV27,TGTGCCAGCAGATCACAGGGGGCTATATGGAAGGACACTGAAGCTTTCTTT,CASRSQGAIWKDTEAFF
17,NA,NA,TRBJ2-2,TRBV2,TGTGCCAGCCTAGACCCCCATCTTAAAACGAACACCGGGGAGCTGTTTTTT,CASLDPHLKTNTGELFF
16,TRBD1,NA,TRBJ1-1,TRBV5-4,TGTGCCAGCAGCGACCCCGACAGGGCAGAGAACACTGAAGCTTTCTTT,CASSDPDRAENTEAFF
17,TRBD1,NA,TRBJ2-2,TRBV27,TGTGCCAGCAGTTTATCGGGACAGGGGGCATATACCGGGGAGCTGTTTTTT,CASSLSGQGAYTGELFF
13,NA,NA,TRBJ1-1,TRBV29-1,TGCAGCACACGAAGCGGGGGGGGCACTGAAGCTTTCTTT,CSTRSGGGTEAFF
15,TRBD1,NA,TRBJ2-7,TRBV12-3/TRBV12-4,TGTGCCAGCAGTTTTGAGGGACAGGTGACCTACGAGCAGTACTTC,CASSFEGQVTYEQYF
16,NA,few,TRBJ2-1,TRBV6-1,TGTGCCAGCAGGAGGGTGTTTGCAGCCGCCTACAATGAGCAGTTCTTC,CASRRVFAAAYNEQFF
14,TRBD2,NA,TRBJ2-1,TRBV20-1,TGCAGTGCTCGAAGCGGGGGGACACTCAATGAGCAGTTCTTC,CSARSGGTLNEQFF
16,NA,NA,TRBJ1-4,TRBV18,TGTGCCAGCTCATATCCGCAGAGGAGTCCCAGTGAAAAACTGTTTTTT,CASSYPQRSPSEKLFF
11,NA,NA,TRBJ2-7,TRBV30,TGTGCCTGGAGTGAAGTCTACGAGCAGTACTTC,CAWSEVYEQYF
15,TRBD1,NA,TRBJ2-7,TRBV6-1,TGTGCCAGCAGTGAGGGACAGGCTGTTACCTACGAGCAGTACTTC,CASSEGQAVTYEQYF
13,TRBD1,NA,TRBJ1-4,TRBV7-9,TGTGCCAGCACACAGGGGGCTAATGAAAAACTGTTTTTT,CASTQGANEKLFF
12,NA,NA,TRBJ1-2,TRBV20-1,TGCAGTGCCCCACCCAGCTTCTATGGCTACACCTTC,CSAPPSFYGYTF
16,NA,NA,TRBJ2-1,TRBV12-3/TRBV12-4,TGTGCCAGCAGTTCGACTGGGGACTGGGCTGGGGAAAGGCAGTTCTTC,CASSSTGDWAGERQFF
14,NA,NA,TRBJ1-5,TRBV29-1,TGCAGCGCCCGGGACGGCCATAGCAATCAGCCCCAGCATTTT,CSARDGHSNQPQHF
13,NA,few,TRBJ2-1,TRBV24-1,TGTGCCACCAGTGATGGGTCCTACAATGAGCAGTTCTTC,CATSDGSYNEQFF
15,NA,once,TRBJ1-1,TRBV4-1,TGCGCCAGCAGCCCCGGCTGGGGGGAGAACACTGAAGCTTTCTTT,CASSPGWGENTEAFF
13,NA,NA,TRBJ1-1,TRBV10-2,TGCGCCAGCAGTGACGGTGAGAACACTGAAGCTTTCTTT,CASSDGENTEAFF
15,NA,NA,TRBJ1-1,TRBV7-6,TGTGCCAGCAGCTTAGAAGTAAGGGGGAACACTGAAGCTTTCTTT,CASSLEVRGNTEAFF
13,NA,few,TRBJ1-1,TRBV6-6,TGTGCCAGCAGTTACATACTGAACACTGAAGCTTTCTTT,CASSYILNTEAFF
17,NA,NA,TRBJ2-5,TRBV5-1,TGCGCCAGCAGCTTGGCGTCTGGCCACCCGGATCAAGAGACCCAGTACTTC,CASSLASGHPDQETQYF
15,TRBD1,NA,TRBJ2-7,TRBV7-8,TGTGCCAGCAGCCTGGGACAGCCTTGGGAGAACGAGCAGTACTTC,CASSLGQPWENEQYF
16,NA,NA,TRBJ2-3,TRBV6-1,TGTGCCAGCAGTGAAGTAACGGGGGATAACACAGATACGCAGTATTTT,CASSEVTGDNTDTQYF